This T cell receptor beta chain was profiled in a study of T cells in Graves' hyperthyroidism and ophthalmopathy. Study at large: At initial diagnosis, before any treatment had begun, peripheral blood was obtained.

Germline V gene data show CDR1 as SGHRS and CDR2 as YFSETQ. Trimming removed 4 bases at V and 5 bases at J, with 11 bases between. The CDR3 has 13 residues. Reasons for excluding patients were uncontrolled infection, other autoimmune disease, pregnancy or lactation. This clonotype was observed many times. What it recognizes is unknown. Regarding the study as a whole: Most clonotypes expanded in the thyroid (above 0.001) were also present in blood.

Amplified TCR beta CDR3 regions derived from RNA transcripts. The HTBI primer set served for first-round RT-PCR of the TCR CDR3. TCRdb re-called the multiplex PCR reads through MiXCR, storing one row per CDR3 protein. The data show some 490,000 distinct CDR3 sequences, approximately 23% seen once. The specimen sequenced was blood. V is TRBV5-1 and J is TRBJ2-3; TRBD2 is a possible D gene (5 bases). The TCR was taken from a woman in her sixties or seventies with Graves' ophthalmopathy. CDR3 in DNA: TGCGCCAGCAGCCACCCAGCGGTAGATACGCAGTATTTT. Protein sequence: CASSHPAVDTQYF.